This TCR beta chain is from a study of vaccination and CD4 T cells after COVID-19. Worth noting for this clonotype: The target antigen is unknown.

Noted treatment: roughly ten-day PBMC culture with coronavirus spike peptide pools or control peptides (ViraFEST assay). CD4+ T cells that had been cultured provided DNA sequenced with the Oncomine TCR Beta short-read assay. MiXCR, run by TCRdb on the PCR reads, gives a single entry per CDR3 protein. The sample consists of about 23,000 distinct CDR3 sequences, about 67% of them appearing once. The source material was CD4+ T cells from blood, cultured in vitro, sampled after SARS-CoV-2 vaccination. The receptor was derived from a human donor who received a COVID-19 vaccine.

Here the CDR3 DNA reads TGTGCCAGCAGGCCTAGCGGGGGAATCTACGAGCAGTACTTC. Translated, it gives CASRPSGGIYEQYF. This chain links TRBV12-3 or TRBV12-4 with TRBJ2-7, with 10 bases lining up with TRBD2. Unmatched junction bases numbered 5, after V lost 6 bases and J lost 3 bases. There are 14 residues in the CDR3.